This TCR beta chain was sequenced in a study of T cell repertoires in cytomegalovirus infection. Study details: HLA-B-restricted CMV epitopes that are well studied, plus recently identified HLA-C-restricted ones, were used by the study. An indication of both CMV infection and matching HLA type came from public TCR beta signatures. Findings of the study overall: Totalled public TCR beta family frequency picked out people who carried CMV plus the relevant HLA. In two of eight donors, the top clonotype was HLA-C-restricted CMV-specific.

In regard to this clonotype: Its matching antigen is unknown.

Using its own MiXCR run on the reads, TCRdb lists one record per CDR3 protein. The repertoire holds some 500,000 distinct CDR3 sequences, with roughly a third as singletons. Here the sequenced sample was cultured PBMCs, taken from culture after CMV antigen stimulation. This receptor was obtained from a human donor in good health (CMV status not recorded). Some clones in this sample may be carry-over from other donors' samples.

CDR3 coding DNA: TGTGCCAGCAGACACACTAGCGGGAGTGAGGATGAGCAGTTCTTC. Protein sequence: CASRHTSGSEDEQFF. The chain uses TRBV6-5 and TRBJ2-1, with 11 bases lining up with TRBD2. The CDR3 loop spans 15 amino acids. J was trimmed by 8 bases and V by 6 bases; bases with no gene match: 9. Per the germline V gene, CDR1 is MNHEY and CDR2 is SVGAGI.